A single sample gave rise to the 2 T cell receptor beta chains below, sequenced in a study of human T cells and chemical hapten exposure. TCRdb redid the calling of the RACE reads with MiXCR, one entry per CDR3 protein. The sample records some 400,000 distinct CDR3 sequences, 4.5% to 6% being singletons. As to time point: pre-sensitization, week 0. Documented treatment: therapeutic diphenylcyclopropenone sensitization with weekly scalp DPC. The sample was whole blood, taken in connection with sensitization to the hapten diphenylcyclopropenone (DPC). The receptors stem from a woman aged 50 to 60 with alopecia areata. Some clones in this sample may be carry-over from other donors' samples.

This clonotype occurred many times. The chain uses TRBV7-9 and TRBJ2-1, with 9 positions matching TRBD2. J lost 0 bases, V lost 5 bases, and 14 bases had no gene match. Per the germline V gene, CDR1 is SEHNR and CDR2 is FQNEAQ (reference sequence). CDR3 length equals 19 residues. CDR3 loop: CASSGLVPSGMSSYNEQFF. CDR3 coding DNA: TGTGCCAGCAGCGGACTCGTACCTAGCGGGATGAGCTCCTACAATGAGCAGTTCTTC. The variable domain in full, completed from reference TRBV7-9 and TRBJ2-1, reads DTGVSQNPRHKITKRGQNVTFRCDPISEHNRLYWYRQTLGQGPEFLTYFQNEAQLEKSRLLSDRFSAERPKGSFSTLEIQRTEQGDSAMYLCASSGLVPSGMSSYNEQFFGPGTRLTVL.

This clonotype was detected many times. The CDR3 here is CASSVDSSNQPQHF. The CDR3 DNA follows: TGTGCCAGCAGCGTCGACAGTAGCAATCAGCCCCAGCATTTT. V is TRBV7-9 and J is TRBJ1-5; the D gene is possibly TRBD1 (5 bases). The CDR3 extends over 14 amino acids. The V gene's germline CDR1 is SEHNR and CDR2 FQNEAQ (reference sequence). Trimming cost V 5 bases and J 0 bases, with 8 bases left between them.